Presented here are 21 T cell receptor beta chains from one specimen sequenced in a study of blood T cell repertoires in COVID-19. Profiling relied on immunoSEQ multiplex PCR, and the TCRdb table lists in-frame clones only, not all of them. Here the sample spans fewer than 110,000 clones, less than 90% being singletons. Sequenced: peripheral blood. The origin of the receptors is a human donor in a cohort sampled during active COVID-19.

The V call is TRBV7-2, the J call TRBJ2-1, with D perhaps TRBD2 (6 bases). The CDR3 length is 14 residues. Germline values: CDR1 SGHTA, CDR2 FQGNSA. Trimming cost V 2 bases and J 3 bases, with 8 bases left between them. CDR3 region: CASSLISGYNEQFF. In nucleotides, the CDR3 is TGTGCCAGCAGCTTAATTAGCGGCTACAATGAGCAGTTCTTC.

This chain joins TRBV7-9 and TRBJ2-5, with TRBD2 matching over 11 bases. The CDR3 length is 14 residues. V was clipped by 3 bases and J by 4 bases; unmatched bases: 1. Germline CDR1 SEHNR, CDR2 FQNEAQ (reference sequence). The DNA of the CDR3 is TGTGCCAGCAGCTTTGGACTAGCGGGAGAGACCCAGTACTTC. It codes for CASSFGLAGETQYF.

This sequence joins TRBV19 and TRBJ1-1; 7 bases align to TRBD1. CDR1 is LNHDA and CDR2 is SQIVND in the germline V gene (reference sequence). The CDR3 length is 13 residues. Trimming removed 5 bases from V and 5 bases from J; junction bases left unmatched: 5. As DNA, the CDR3 is TGTGCCAGTAGTGTGGTACAGGGGACTGAAGCTTTCTTT. Amino acid sequence: CASSVVQGTEAFF.

The CDR3 here is CATSAGTLNTEAFF. The CDR3 DNA reads TGTGCCACCAGTGCTGGGACATTGAACACTGAAGCTTTCTTT. V and J are TRBV24-1 and TRBJ1-1; possible D gene TRBD1, 6 bases. This CDR3 has 14 residues. Germline V lookup: CDR1 KGHDR, CDR2 SFDVKD. V lost 5 bases, J lost 0 bases, and 9 bases lay in between.

This clone was detected once. This chain connects TRBV5-6 to TRBJ2-1; D is ambiguous. CDR1 and CDR2 (germline): SGHDT, YYEEEE. The CDR3 contains 13 residues. V lost 0 bases and J 5 bases, leaving 6 bases between the germline ends. CDR3 region: CASSLDLNNEQFF. DNA for the CDR3: TGTGCCAGCAGCTTGGACTTAAACAATGAGCAGTTCTTC.

The chain combines TRBV27 with TRBJ2-7, with 12 bases matching TRBD2. From germline, CDR1 is MNHEY and CDR2 SMNVEV (reference sequence). The length of the CDR3 is 15 residues. Trimming removed 6 bases from V and 4 bases from J; junction bases left unmatched: 7. CDR3 DNA: TGTGCCAGCAGCACGACTAGCGGGAGTGCGTACGAGCAGTACTTC. It yields the protein CASSTTSGSAYEQYF.

This rearrangement joins TRBV28 to TRBJ2-7; a possible D gene is TRBD2 (6 bases). CDR3 length: 15 residues. CDR1 and CDR2 from the germline V gene are MDHEN and SYDVKM. Trimming removed 6 bases from V and 7 bases from J, with 22 bases in between. DNA of the CDR3: TGTGCCAGCAGCTCCGGCGGGACTTCTGGGTTGGAGCAGTACTTC. Encoded protein: CASSSGGTSGLEQYF.

The chain links TRBV25-1 to TRBJ1-4, with 7 bases matching TRBD1. The V gene end was trimmed by 2 bases and the J gene end by 9 bases; junction bases not matched to a gene: 9. This CDR3 has 15 amino acids. Germline V gene data show CDR1 as MGHDK and CDR2 as SYGVNS. The CDR3 reads CASSEADRDLQKLFF. Written as DNA, the CDR3 is TGTGCCAGCAGTGAAGCTGACAGGGATCTCCAAAAACTGTTTTTT. The whole variable domain, filled in from reference TRBV25-1 and TRBJ1-4, reads EADIYQTPRYLVIGTGKKITLECSQTMGHDKMYWYQQDPGMELHLIHYSYGVNSTEKGDLSSESTVSRIRTEHFPLTLESARPSHTSQYLCASSEADRDLQKLFFGSGTQLSVL.

V usage is TRBV9 and J usage is TRBJ1-3, with TRBD1 as a possible D gene (5 bases). CDR3 length: 17 residues. Germline values: CDR1 SGDLS, CDR2 YYNGEE. V gave up 3 bases and J gave up 0 bases, with 16 bases separating them. CDR3: CASSGPGGAPSGNTIYF. As DNA, the CDR3 is TGTGCCAGCAGCGGTCCGGGGGGAGCTCCCTCTGGAAACACCATATATTTT.

DNA of the CDR3: TGTGCCAGCAGCATGGACAGGGGCTACGAGCAGTACTTC. The encoded protein is CASSMDRGYEQYF. This chain uses TRBV7-2 with TRBJ2-7; 9 bases are shared with TRBD1. This CDR3 contains 13 residues. Germline V gene lookup returns CDR1 SGHTA and CDR2 FQGNSA. V lost 5 bases and J lost 3; bases outside the gene matches: 2.

The V gene is TRBV4-3, the J gene TRBJ2-7; 14 nucleotides line up with TRBD2. This CDR3 region has 20 residues. Germline V gene lookup returns CDR1 LGHNA and CDR2 YSLEER. V was pared by 2 bases and J by 4 bases, with 16 bases of the junction left unmatched. The CDR3 protein is CASSQNPIPGLAGVRYEQYF. CDR3 nucleotides: TGCGCCAGCAGCCAAAACCCGATACCGGGACTAGCGGGAGTGAGGTACGAGCAGTACTTC.

This clone was picked up one time. The chain joins TRBV7-5 to TRBJ2-7; no check of the table's D call, TRBD2, against the DNA was made. TRBV7-5 is marked as a pseudogene. The CDR3 length is 16 residues. CDR3 protein: CARSRNTSGLSYEQYF. Written as DNA, the CDR3 is TGTGCCAGAAGCCGCAATACTAGCGGCTTGTCCTACGAGCAGTACTTC.

The chain combines TRBV28 with TRBJ1-4; D is undetermined. This CDR3 has 14 residues. V was shortened by 3 bases and J by 5 bases, with 10 bases between the two germline ends. Germline V CDR1 and CDR2: MDHEN, SYDVKM. The CDR3, as DNA: TGTGCCAGCAGTTTCGAGGCCCCCAATGAAAAACTGTTTTTT. It yields the protein CASSFEAPNEKLFF.

The V gene is TRBV21-1, the J gene TRBJ1-2; TRBD1, the D gene given by the table, was not confirmed from the DNA. TRBV21-1 corresponds to a pseudogene. The CDR3 runs 16 residues. In DNA form, the CDR3 reads TGTGCCAGCAGCAAAGACGCGGTGGGACAAAACTATGGCTACACCTTC. This translates into CASSKDAVGQNYGYTF.

This sequence joins TRBV7-2 and TRBJ2-3; TRBD2 matches at 8 bases. The CDR3 runs 17 residues. J gave up 4 bases and V 5 bases, and 14 bases lay outside the gene matches. The germline gives CDR1 SGHTA, CDR2 FQGNSA. CDR3 amino acids: CASSKKAGVRGADTQYF. The CDR3 coding sequence is TGTGCCAGCAGCAAGAAAGCGGGAGTTAGGGGGGCAGATACGCAGTATTTT.

J is TRBJ1-2 and V is TRBV5-1; no clear D. The CDR3 contains 13 residues. V was shortened by 0 bases and J by 8 bases, with 11 bases between the two germline ends. The germline V gene has CDR1 SGHRS and CDR2 YFSETQ. The chain's CDR3 is CASSLERMEGYTF. The CDR3 bases are TGCGCCAGCAGCTTGGAGAGAATGGAGGGCTACACCTTC. Supplemented by reference TRBV5-1 and TRBJ1-2, the full variable domain reads KAGVTQTPRYLIKTRGQQVTLSCSPISGHRSVSWYQQTPGQGLQFLFEYFSETQRNKGNFPGRFSGRQFSNSRSEMNVSTLELGDSALYLCASSLERMEGYTFGSGTRLTVV.

The J gene is TRBJ2-1, the V gene TRBV7-2, with 7 bases that match TRBD1. V lost 7 bases and J lost 5; bases outside the gene matches: 5. Germline CDR1 SGHTA, CDR2 FQGNSA. The CDR3 totals 13 residues. The DNA for the CDR3 is TGTGCCAGCAACCTCGACAGGGACAATGAGCAGTTCTTC. This gives the protein CASNLDRDNEQFF.

This chain links TRBV6-2 or TRBV6-3 with TRBJ2-1; D remains unclear. In germline, CDR1 is MNHEY, CDR2 SVGEGT. The CDR3 consists of 12 residues. Trimming cost V 0 bases and J 7 bases, with 4 bases left between them. The CDR3 coding sequence is TGTGCCAGCAGTTACTCCCAGAATGAGCAGTTCTTC. This sequence encodes CASSYSQNEQFF.

The sample holds a few counts of this clone. The genes are TRBV12-5 and TRBJ2-3; D perhaps matches TRBD1 (6 bases). Trimming shortened V by 6 bases and J by 3 bases, and 13 bases separated the two germline ends. This CDR3 has 14 amino acids. CDR1 is LGHNT, CDR2 FRNRAP, per germline. The CDR3: CASGTGLSTDTQYF. CDR3 in DNA: TGTGCTAGTGGGACAGGCCTCTCGACAGATACGCAGTATTTT.

V usage is TRBV5-4 and J usage is TRBJ1-6, with D maybe TRBD1 (5 bases). The V end was cut by 0 bases, the J end by 10 bases, with 17 bases between. Germline values: CDR1 SGHNT, CDR2 YYREEE (reference sequence). The CDR3 sequence is 16 residues long. As DNA, the CDR3 is TGTGCCAGCAGCTTGGGGCTCTCAGGAGGGGAATCACCCCTCCACTTT. Translated, it gives CASSLGLSGGESPLHF.

The genes are TRBV5-1 and TRBJ2-1; TRBD2 agrees at 14 bases. Germline trimming cut 4 bases from V and 6 bases from J; bases unmatched to any gene: 3. The length of the CDR3 is 15 residues. Germline V gene data show CDR1 as SGHRS and CDR2 as YFSETQ. CDR3 DNA sequence: TGCGCCAGCAGCGCCGGGACTAGCGGGGGCAATGAGCAGTTCTTC. Translating gives CASSAGTSGGNEQFF.